These T cell receptor beta chains were read from a single sample in a study of cytomegalovirus exposure and HLA in healthy donors. The protocol was immunoSEQ multiplex PCR, while the TCRdb copy is restricted to in-frame clones and leaves out a portion. This table has around 210,000 clones, approximately 81% appearing once. The sequenced sample consisted of PBMCs. These receptors were collected from a girl aged 2 to 9 in good health and CMV-seronegative. Each CDR3 is given with its conserved first and last residue. A D gene is named only where the DNA matches it firmly. A clone size is listed for some rows: how often the clone was seen (once, few, many), or a class if it is expanded.

V: TRBV7-2; D: -; J: TRBJ2-5; size: -; CDR3: CASSLTRPTAYQETQYF; DNA: TGTGCCAGCAGCTTAACCAGACCGACAGCGTACCAAGAGACCCAGTACTTC
V: TRBV10-2; D: TRBD1; J: TRBJ1-5; size: -; CDR3: CASSGWDREGLFSNQPQHF; DNA: TGCGCCAGCAGCGGCTGGGACAGGGAGGGCCTTTTTAGCAATCAGCCCCAGCATTTT
V: TRBV20-1; D: -; J: TRBJ2-7; size: -; CDR3: CSATTVYEQYF; DNA: TGCAGTGCTACAACAGTCTACGAGCAGTACTTC
V: TRBV18; D: -; J: TRBJ1-4; size: -; CDR3: CASSPDITTNEKLFF; DNA: TGTGCCAGCTCACCTGACATAACAACTAATGAAAAACTGTTTTTT
V: TRBV4-1; D: -; J: TRBJ2-2; size: -; CDR3: CASSLSSAGELFF; DNA: TGCGCCAGCAGCCTAAGTAGTGCCGGGGAGCTGTTTTTT
V: TRBV5-1; D: TRBD2; J: TRBJ2-1; size: few; CDR3: CASSLGTSGGHEQFF; DNA: TGCGCCAGCAGCTTGGGGACTAGCGGGGGCCATGAGCAGTTCTTC
V: TRBV27; D: TRBD2; J: TRBJ2-7; size: once; CDR3: CASGRASGHFGEQYF; DNA: TGTGCCAGCGGCCGGGCTAGCGGGCATTTCGGCGAGCAGTACTTC
V: TRBV19; D: TRBD1; J: TRBJ1-1; size: -; CDR3: CASSRGQLNTEAFF; DNA: TGTGCCAGTAGTAGGGGACAGCTTAACACTGAAGCTTTCTTT
V: TRBV7-9; D: -; J: TRBJ1-3; size: once; CDR3: CASSPQGLGNTIYF; DNA: TGTGCCAGCAGTCCCCAGGGACTCGGAAACACCATATATTTT
V: TRBV5-4; D: -; J: TRBJ1-2; size: -; CDR3: CASSLEGEGDYGYTF; DNA: TGTGCCAGCAGCTTGGAGGGGGAGGGAGACTATGGCTACACCTTC